This T cell receptor beta chain was captured by sequencing in a study of blood T cell repertoires in COVID-19. V was pared by 7 bases and J by 5 bases, with 19 bases between. Germline CDR1 reads SNHLY; CDR2 reads FYNNEI. The CDR3 totals 15 residues. TCRdb's table, derived via immunoSEQ multiplex PCR, lists solely in-frame clones and lacks some. The sample shows about 180,000 clones, 86% of them seen only once. This clonotype was sampled from a woman aged 30 to 39 with active or convalescent COVID-19. Input material: peripheral blood. The chain couples TRBV2 to TRBJ2-3, with a weak D call TRBD1 (6 bases). CDR3 region: CASNRGDMGVDTQYF. In nucleotides, the CDR3 is TGTGCCAGCAACAGAGGGGACATGGGGGTAGATACGCAGTATTTT.